This T cell receptor beta chain appears in the sequencing data of a study of control samples from healthy donors and cancer patients. Germline V CDR1 and CDR2: KGHSH, LQKENI. The CDR3 has 16 amino acids. V shed 3 bases and J shed 0 bases, with 12 bases lying between them. Repertoires were generated with immunoSEQ multiplex PCR, while TCRdb's copy carries only in-frame clones and drops some. This table holds about 51,000 clones, 89% found once. The V gene is TRBV18, the J gene TRBJ1-3, with a possible D match to TRBD1 (6 bases). This receptor was taken from a man aged 40-49 years with colorectal cancer. The sequenced sample consisted of PBMCs. Written as DNA, the CDR3 is TGTGCCAGCTCACCGACAGGCGACAGCTCTGGAAACACCATATATTTT. Amino acid sequence: CASSPTGDSSGNTIYF.